The present T cell receptor beta chain was sequenced within a study of shared clonotypes between healthy human individuals. Study observations and caveats: Blood alone was sampled, and tissue repertoires likely differ.

The repertoire was sequenced with immunoSEQ multiplex PCR; TCRdb's copy has only in-frame clones and lacks some. The sample has roughly 1.5 million clones; nearly 99% are singletons. In regard to this clone: Its antigen remains unidentified.

This CDR3 contains 16 residues. V was clipped by 4 bases and J by 2 bases; unmatched bases: 7. Germline V gives CDR1 WSHSY, CDR2 SAAADI. The chain joins TRBV10-2 to TRBJ2-1; 8 bases map to TRBD2. Sequences were obtained from naive CD4+ T cells sorted from blood. Subset given: CD45RA+ positively selected. The receptor was isolated from a man aged 30 to 39 in good health. The DNA for the CDR3 is TGCGCCAGCAGTGGGACTAGCAGATTCACCTACAATGAGCAGTTCTTC. Translated, it gives CASSGTSRFTYNEQFF.